What follows are 14 T cell receptor beta chains derived from one specimen sequenced in a study of T cell changes during pregnancy in multiple sclerosis. Libraries were prepared by immunoSEQ multiplex PCR; TCRdb keeps only in-frame clonotypes and omits some of them. The sample includes approximately 90,000 clones, around 92% of them seen just once. The sample here was peripheral blood, taken after pregnancy. The receptors come from a female donor in good health, enrolled as a control in a pregnancy study.

The rearrangement joins TRBV7-3 to TRBJ1-1; D might be TRBD1 (6 bases). Germline values: CDR1 SGHTA, CDR2 FQGTGA. The CDR3 contains 16 residues. V was cut by 2 bases and J by 5 bases, with 18 bases left in between. This CDR3 reads CASSLEVGPGVTEAFF. The DNA of the CDR3 is TGTGCCAGCAGCTTAGAAGTCGGCCCAGGGGTGACTGAAGCTTTCTTT.

The chain employs TRBV2 and TRBJ2-3, with D maybe TRBD2 (6 bases). The CDR3 spans 14 residues. Germline lookup yields CDR1 SNHLY and CDR2 FYNNEI. V lost 6 bases, J lost 1 base, and 11 bases lay in between. The DNA of the CDR3 is TGTGCCAGCAGGGGGGGAGTGGGCACAGATACGCAGTATTTT. This sequence encodes CASRGGVGTDTQYF.

This clone was recorded once. V is TRBV6-1 and J is TRBJ1-2; D uncertain. The V end was cut by 7 bases, the J end by 2 bases, with 11 bases between. Germline V gives CDR1 MNHNS, CDR2 SASEGT. The CDR3 covers 13 residues. The CDR3 DNA follows: TGTGCCAGCAACCTTCGGTACAACTATGGCTACACCTTC. Translated: CASNLRYNYGYTF.

The CDR3, as DNA: TGTGCCAGCAGCTTGCTGACAGGGGCCTACGAGCAGTACTTC. As protein: CASSLLTGAYEQYF. The chain employs TRBV5-6 and TRBJ2-7; 8 positions agree with TRBD1. The CDR3 runs 14 residues. Per the germline V gene, CDR1 is SGHDT and CDR2 is YYEEEE. Trimming removed 1 base from V and 2 bases from J; junction bases left unmatched: 2.

The chain employs TRBV4-3 and TRBJ2-2; no clear D. The CDR3 spans 13 residues. V was trimmed by 4 bases and J by 2 bases, leaving 5 bases between them. CDR1 is LGHNA, CDR2 YSLEER, per germline. CDR3 loop: CASSLHNTGELFF. Written as DNA, the CDR3 is TGCGCCAGCAGCCTACATAACACCGGGGAGCTGTTTTTT.

This clone was found once. The chain combines TRBV4-3 with TRBJ2-7, with 10 bases identical to TRBD1. Per the germline V gene, CDR1 is LGHNA and CDR2 is YSLEER. The CDR3 spans 15 residues. The V and J ends lost 1 base and 2 bases, in that order; junction bases with no gene match: 2. The CDR3 region is CASSQAGQGTYEQYF. CDR3 nucleotides: TGCGCCAGCAGCCAAGCGGGACAGGGGACCTACGAGCAGTACTTC.

The rearrangement uses TRBV9 and TRBJ1-1; 8 nucleotides agree with TRBD1. Germline lookup yields CDR1 SGDLS and CDR2 YYNGEE. J was trimmed by 6 bases and V by 2 bases; bases with no gene match: 6. The CDR3 sequence is 14 residues long. The CDR3 bases are TGTGCCAGCAGCGTGAAGGACAGGGCAGCTGAAGCTTTCTTT. Its protein product is CASSVKDRAAEAFF.

V and J are TRBV27 and TRBJ2-1; 7 nucleotides agree with TRBD2. Germline CDR1 and CDR2: MNHEY and SMNVEV (reference sequence). With V trimmed by 1 base and J by 0 bases, 3 bases remained unmatched. CDR3 length: 16 residues. Written as DNA, the CDR3 is TGTGCCAGCAGTTTATTGGGGGGGTCCTCCTACAATGAGCAGTTCTTC. Translation: CASSLLGGSSYNEQFF.

This clone appeared once. The J gene is TRBJ1-5, the V gene TRBV28; D call uncertain. The CDR3 has 13 residues. Trimming stripped 2 bases from V and 9 bases from J, with 11 bases between. Germline lookup yields CDR1 MDHEN and CDR2 SYDVKM. CDR3 region: CASSLQRRGPQHF. The CDR3 region has the DNA TGTGCCAGCAGTTTACAGAGAAGAGGGCCCCAGCATTTT.

CDR3 protein: CASSRPSGGETQYF. The DNA for the CDR3 is TGTGCCAGCTCACGCCCTAGCGGGGGAGAGACCCAGTACTTC. This chain connects TRBV18 to TRBJ2-5; 10 nucleotides match TRBD2. In germline, CDR1 is KGHSH, CDR2 LQKENI. V shed 4 bases, J shed 4 bases, and the junction held 3 bases outside the gene matches. The CDR3 extends over 14 amino acids. Full variable domain (rest looked up from reference TRBV18 and TRBJ2-5): NAGVMQNPRHLVRRRGQEARLRCSPMKGHSHVYWYRQLPEEGLKFMVYLQKENIIDESGMPKERFSAEFPKEGPSILRIQQVVRGDSAAYFCASSRPSGGETQYFGPGTRLLVL.

Details on this clone: Mismatch with germline at one junction end may stem from a read error. The chain has TRBV5-1 and TRBJ1-5, with D tentatively TRBD1 (6 bases). This CDR3 region has 15 residues. CDR1 SGHRS and CDR2 YFSETQ come from the germline V gene. The CDR3 DNA sequence: TGCGCCGGCAGCCTAGGGGGGGCGGGCGGCCAGCCCCAGCATTTT. Protein: CAGSLGGAGGQPQHF.

The chain recombines TRBV6-5 with TRBJ2-1; 8 positions agree with TRBD2. The CDR3 consists of 14 residues. The V segment lost 6 bases and the J segment 6 bases; nucleotides outside the gene matches: 7. The germline CDR1 and CDR2 sequences are MNHEY and SVGAGI. The CDR3 coding sequence is TGTGCCAGCAGGGGACTAGGGGCGGGCAATGAGCAGTTCTTC. It yields the protein CASRGLGAGNEQFF.

This chain links TRBV5-1 with TRBJ1-4, with TRBD1 as a possible D gene (6 bases). Trimming cost V 0 bases and J 5 bases, with 11 bases left between them. Germline V gives CDR1 SGHRS, CDR2 YFSETQ. The CDR3 covers 15 residues. The CDR3: CASSLATGKNEKLFF. In DNA, the CDR3 is TGCGCCAGCAGCTTGGCCACAGGGAAGAATGAAAAACTGTTTTTT.

The chain uses TRBV5-4 and TRBJ1-1; 7 positions agree with TRBD1. The ends lost 0 bases at V and 1 base at J; junction bases unmatched: 6. This CDR3 spans 16 amino acids. The germline CDR1 and CDR2 sequences are SGHNT and YYREEE (reference sequence). CDR3 coding DNA: TGTGCCAGCAGCTTGGGAATTCGGACAGGGAACACTGAAGCTTTCTTT. It encodes CASSLGIRTGNTEAFF. The full variable domain, completed using reference TRBV5-4 and TRBJ1-1, is ETGVTQSPTHLIKTRGQQVTLRCSSQSGHNTVSWYQQALGQGPQFIFQYYREEENGRGNFPPRFSGLQFPNYSSELNVNALELDDSALYLCASSLGIRTGNTEAFFGQGTRLTVV.